This T cell receptor beta chain was sequenced for a study of T cells in Graves' hyperthyroidism and ophthalmopathy. Study-level findings and limits: Before onset, by a median of about six months, the model predicted ophthalmopathy.

On this clonotype itself: The antigen is undetermined.

Researchers barred patients who had uncontrolled infection, other autoimmune disease, pregnancy or lactation. Amplification targeted TCR beta CDR3 regions from RNA transcripts. RT-PCR in the first round (using the HTBI primer set) targeted the TCR CDR3. Each CDR3 protein gets one entry after TCRdb re-called the multiplex PCR reads with MiXCR. The sample contains some 380,000 distinct CDR3 sequences, about 13% of which appear only once. Germline CDR1 is MGHRA and CDR2 is YSYEKL. This CDR3 is built from 18 residues. V was cut by 0 bases and J by 2 bases, with 17 bases left in between. This chain joins TRBV4-1 and TRBJ1-3; D is ambiguous. Sequenced material: blood. The receptor's source is a man younger than 40 with Graves' hyperthyroidism that later progressed to Graves' ophthalmopathy. CDR3 sequence (DNA): TGCGCCAGCAGCCAAGATCAAGTAAGCTGGTCCGCTGGAAACACCATATATTTT. It is translated as CASSQDQVSWSAGNTIYF.